Sequencing of this T cell receptor beta chain was carried out in a study of beta chain features in type 1 diabetes. Study outcomes and limitations: Among all four CD4+ subsets, Type 1 diabetes patients had TCRB CDR3s that were moderately but significantly shorter.

Investigators reverse transcribed all isolated RNA, so they sequenced expressed TCRB transcripts. Sequenced by immunoSEQ multiplex PCR; TCRdb stores in-frame clones only, minus some. The sample lists about 700,000 clones, roughly 13% occurring once. This CDR3 has 13 amino acids. Germline V CDR1 and CDR2: SNHLY, FYNNEI. The germline V and J ends were trimmed by 0 bases and 1 base, with 3 bases remaining between them. This clone was seen a few times. Its antigen is unidentified. The sequenced sample consisted of naive CD4+ T cells from blood. V and J are TRBV2 and TRBJ1-1; D call uncertain. The receptor's source is a man between 18 and 35 years old with type 1 diabetes. The chain's CDR3 is CASSEAENTEAFF. CDR3 DNA: TGTGCCAGCAGTGAAGCAGAGAACACTGAAGCTTTCTTT.